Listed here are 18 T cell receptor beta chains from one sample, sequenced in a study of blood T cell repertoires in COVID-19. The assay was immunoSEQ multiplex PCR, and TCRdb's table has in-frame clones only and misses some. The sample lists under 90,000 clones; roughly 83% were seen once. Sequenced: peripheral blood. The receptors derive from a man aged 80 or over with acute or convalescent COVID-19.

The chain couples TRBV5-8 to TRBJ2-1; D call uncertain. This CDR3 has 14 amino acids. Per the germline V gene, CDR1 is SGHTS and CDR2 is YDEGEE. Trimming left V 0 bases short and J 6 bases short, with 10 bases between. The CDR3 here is CASSLGLVVNEQFF. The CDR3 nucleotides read TGTGCCAGCAGCTTGGGTCTAGTAGTCAATGAGCAGTTCTTC. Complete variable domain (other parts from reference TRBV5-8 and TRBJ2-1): EAGVTQSPTHLIKTRGQQATLRCSPISGHTSVYWYQQALGLGLQFLLWYDEGEERNRGNFPPRFSGRQFPNYSSELNVNALELEDSALYLCASSLGLVVNEQFFGPGTRLTVL.

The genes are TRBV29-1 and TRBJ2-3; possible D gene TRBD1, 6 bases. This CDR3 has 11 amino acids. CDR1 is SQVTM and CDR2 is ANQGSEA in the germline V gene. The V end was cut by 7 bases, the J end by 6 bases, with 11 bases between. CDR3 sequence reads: CSAPQGDTQYF. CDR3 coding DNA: TGCAGCGCCCCCCAGGGGGATACGCAGTATTTT.

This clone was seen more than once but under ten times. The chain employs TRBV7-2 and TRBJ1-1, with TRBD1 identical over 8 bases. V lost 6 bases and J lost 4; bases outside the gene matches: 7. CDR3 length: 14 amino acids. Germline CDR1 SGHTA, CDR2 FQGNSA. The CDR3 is CASRKQGDSTEAFF. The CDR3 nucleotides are TGTGCCAGCAGAAAACAGGGGGATAGCACTGAAGCTTTCTTT.

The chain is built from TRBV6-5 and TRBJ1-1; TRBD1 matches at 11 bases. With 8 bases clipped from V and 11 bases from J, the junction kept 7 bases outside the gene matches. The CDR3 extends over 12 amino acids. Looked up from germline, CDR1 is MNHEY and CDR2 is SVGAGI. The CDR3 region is CASQGQGAFAFF. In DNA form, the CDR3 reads TGTGCCAGCCAAGGACAGGGGGCGTTTGCTTTCTTT.

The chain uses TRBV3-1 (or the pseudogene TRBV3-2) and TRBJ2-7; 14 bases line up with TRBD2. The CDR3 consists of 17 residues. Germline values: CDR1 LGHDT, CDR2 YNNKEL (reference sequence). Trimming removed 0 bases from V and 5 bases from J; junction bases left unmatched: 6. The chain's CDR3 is CASSQDFGTSGSNEQYF. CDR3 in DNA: TGTGCCAGCAGCCAAGATTTTGGGACTAGCGGGAGCAACGAGCAGTACTTC.

CDR3 DNA: TGCGCCAGCAGCTTGGAGGGGCGAAATGAAAAACTGTTTTTT. Translated: CASSLEGRNEKLFF. The chain recombines TRBV5-1 with TRBJ1-4, with D maybe TRBD1 (5 bases). CDR1 is SGHRS, CDR2 YFSETQ, per germline. The V end lost 0 bases, the J end lost 5 bases, and 8 bases lay between the germline ends. This CDR3 contains 14 residues.

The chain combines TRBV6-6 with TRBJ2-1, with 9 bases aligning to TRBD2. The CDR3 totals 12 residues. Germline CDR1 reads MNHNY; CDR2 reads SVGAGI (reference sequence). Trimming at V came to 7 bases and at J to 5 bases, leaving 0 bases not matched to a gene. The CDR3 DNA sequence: TGTGCCAGCAAGCGGGAGGACAATGAGCAGTTCTTC. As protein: CASKREDNEQFF.

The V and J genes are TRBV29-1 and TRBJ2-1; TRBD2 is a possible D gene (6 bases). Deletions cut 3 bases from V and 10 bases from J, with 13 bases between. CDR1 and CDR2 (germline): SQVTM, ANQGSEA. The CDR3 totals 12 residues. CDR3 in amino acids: CSVERRAGEQFF. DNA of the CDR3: TGCAGCGTTGAGAGGAGGGCGGGCGAGCAGTTCTTC.

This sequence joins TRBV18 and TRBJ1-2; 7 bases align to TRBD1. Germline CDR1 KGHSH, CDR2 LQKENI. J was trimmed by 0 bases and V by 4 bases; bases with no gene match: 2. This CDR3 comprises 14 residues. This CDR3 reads CASSQGQTNYGYTF. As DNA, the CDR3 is TGTGCCAGCTCACAGGGACAGACTAACTATGGCTACACCTTC.

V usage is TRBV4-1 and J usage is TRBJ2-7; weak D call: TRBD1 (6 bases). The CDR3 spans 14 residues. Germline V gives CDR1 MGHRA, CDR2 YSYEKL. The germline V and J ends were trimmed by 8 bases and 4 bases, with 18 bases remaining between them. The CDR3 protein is CASASTTGTYEQYF. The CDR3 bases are TGCGCCAGCGCATCGACCACAGGGACGTACGAGCAGTACTTC.

CDR3 nucleotides: TGCAGCGTTCCAGACAGGGCATTGAGGACCCAGTACTTC. It encodes CSVPDRALRTQYF. This chain uses TRBV29-1 with TRBJ2-5, with 7 positions matching TRBD1. Germline V gene data show CDR1 as SQVTM and CDR2 as ANQGSEA. The junction had 10 bases not matched to a gene; V was cut back by 5 bases and J by 7 bases. The CDR3 runs to 13 residues. Combining the CDR3 with reference TRBV29-1 and TRBJ2-5 gives the whole variable domain SAVISQKPSRDICQRGTSLTIQCQVDSQVTMMFWYRQQPGQSLTLIATANQGSEATYESGFVIDKFPISRPNLTFSTLTVSNMSPEDSSIYLCSVPDRALRTQYFGPGTRLLVL.

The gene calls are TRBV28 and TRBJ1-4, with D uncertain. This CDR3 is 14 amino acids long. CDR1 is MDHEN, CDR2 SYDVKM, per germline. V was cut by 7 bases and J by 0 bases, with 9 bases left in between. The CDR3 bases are TGTGCCAGCATTACGGGAGCAACTAATGAAAAACTGTTTTTT. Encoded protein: CASITGATNEKLFF.

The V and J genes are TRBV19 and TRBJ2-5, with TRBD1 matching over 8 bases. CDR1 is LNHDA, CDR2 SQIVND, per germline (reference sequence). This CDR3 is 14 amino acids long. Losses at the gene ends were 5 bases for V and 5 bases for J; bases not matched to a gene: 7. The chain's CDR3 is CASSPTGGRETQYF. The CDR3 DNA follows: TGTGCCAGTAGTCCTACAGGGGGTCGGGAGACCCAGTACTTC.

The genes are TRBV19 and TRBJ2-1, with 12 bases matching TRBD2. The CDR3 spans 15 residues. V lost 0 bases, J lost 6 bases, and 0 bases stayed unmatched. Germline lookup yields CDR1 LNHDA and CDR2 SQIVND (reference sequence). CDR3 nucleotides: TGTGCCAGTAGTATAGAGACTAGCGGGAGCAATGAGCAGTTCTTC. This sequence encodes CASSIETSGSNEQFF.

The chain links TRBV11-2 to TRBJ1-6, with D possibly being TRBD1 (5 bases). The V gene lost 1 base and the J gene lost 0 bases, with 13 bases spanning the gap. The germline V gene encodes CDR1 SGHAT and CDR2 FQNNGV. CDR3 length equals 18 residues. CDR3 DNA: TGTGCCAGCAGCTTAGCCGCCCCGGGACTCTCCTATAATTCACCCCTCCACTTT. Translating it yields CASSLAAPGLSYNSPLHF.

This CDR3 is CASSVGSGYVREDIQYF. Here the CDR3 DNA reads TGTGCCAGCAGCGTAGGCAGTGGGTATGTCAGGGAAGACATTCAGTACTTC. The V call is TRBV9, the J call TRBJ2-4; a possible D gene is TRBD1 (5 bases). CDR1 is SGDLS, CDR2 YYNGEE, per germline. The V and J ends lost 0 bases and 8 bases respectively, with 21 bases between them. The CDR3 loop spans 17 amino acids. Based on the CDR3 plus reference TRBV9 and TRBJ2-4, the full variable domain is DSGVTQTPKHLITATGQRVTLRCSPRSGDLSVYWYQQSLDQGLQFLIQYYNGEERAKGNILERFSAQQFPDLHSELNLSSLELGDSALYFCASSVGSGYVREDIQYFGAGTRLSVL.

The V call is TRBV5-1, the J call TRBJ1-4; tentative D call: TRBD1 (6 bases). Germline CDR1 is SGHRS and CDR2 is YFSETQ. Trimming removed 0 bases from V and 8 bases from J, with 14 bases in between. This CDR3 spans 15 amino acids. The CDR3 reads CASSLEGGRHEKLFF. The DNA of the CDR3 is TGCGCCAGCAGCTTGGAAGGGGGACGACACGAAAAACTGTTTTTT. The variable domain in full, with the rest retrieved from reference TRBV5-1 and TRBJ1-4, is KAGVTQTPRYLIKTRGQQVTLSCSPISGHRSVSWYQQTPGQGLQFLFEYFSETQRNKGNFPGRFSGRQFSNSRSEMNVSTLELGDSALYLCASSLEGGRHEKLFFGSGTQLSVL.

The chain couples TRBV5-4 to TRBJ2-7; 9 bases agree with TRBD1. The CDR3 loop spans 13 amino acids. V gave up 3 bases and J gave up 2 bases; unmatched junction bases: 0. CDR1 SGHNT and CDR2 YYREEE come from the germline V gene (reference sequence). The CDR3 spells CASSWTGAYEQYF. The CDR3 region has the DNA TGTGCCAGCAGCTGGACAGGGGCCTACGAGCAGTACTTC.